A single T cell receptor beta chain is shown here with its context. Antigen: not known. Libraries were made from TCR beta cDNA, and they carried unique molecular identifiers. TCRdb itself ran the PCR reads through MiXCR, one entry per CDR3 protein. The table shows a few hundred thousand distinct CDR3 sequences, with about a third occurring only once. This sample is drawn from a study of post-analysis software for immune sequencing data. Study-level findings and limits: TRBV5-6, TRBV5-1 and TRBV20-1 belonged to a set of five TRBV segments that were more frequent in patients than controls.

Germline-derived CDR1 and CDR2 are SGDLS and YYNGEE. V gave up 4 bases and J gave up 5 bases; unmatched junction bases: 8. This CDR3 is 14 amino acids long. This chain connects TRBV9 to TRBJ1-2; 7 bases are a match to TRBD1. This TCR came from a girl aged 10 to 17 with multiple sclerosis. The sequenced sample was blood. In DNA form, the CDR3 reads TGTGCCAGCAGCCCCGGCGAGACAGGGTATGGCTACACCTTC. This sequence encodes CASSPGETGYGYTF.